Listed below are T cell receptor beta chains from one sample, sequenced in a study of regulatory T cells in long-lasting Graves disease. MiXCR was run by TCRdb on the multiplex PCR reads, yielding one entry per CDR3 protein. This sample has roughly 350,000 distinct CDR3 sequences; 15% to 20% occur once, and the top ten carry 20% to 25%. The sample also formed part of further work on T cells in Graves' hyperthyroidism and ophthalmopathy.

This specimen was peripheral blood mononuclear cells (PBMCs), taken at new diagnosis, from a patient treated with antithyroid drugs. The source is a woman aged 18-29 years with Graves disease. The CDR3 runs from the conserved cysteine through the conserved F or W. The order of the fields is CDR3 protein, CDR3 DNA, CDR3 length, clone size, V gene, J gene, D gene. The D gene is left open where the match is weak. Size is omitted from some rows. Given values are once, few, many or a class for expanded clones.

CASSPFVLAGGFTDTQYF	TGTGCCAGTAGTCCCTTCGTTCTAGCGGGGGGATTCACAGATACGCAGTATTTT	18	-	TRBV19	TRBJ2-3	TRBD2
CASSLEYGSPHEQYF	TGTGCCAGCAGCTTAGAATACGGGAGCCCCCACGAGCAGTACTTC	15	many	TRBV11-2	TRBJ2-7	-
CASSLWMPIGSSGNTIYF	TGTGCCAGCAGTTTATGGATGCCGATAGGGAGCTCTGGAAACACCATATATTTT	18	-	TRBV28	TRBJ1-3	-
CASSILDRHTGELFF	TGTGCCAGCAGTATCCTGGACAGGCACACCGGGGAGCTGTTTTTT	15	many	TRBV27	TRBJ2-2	TRBD1
CASLKIPGQGIGNYGYTF	TGTGCCAGCCTCAAGATCCCGGGACAGGGTATCGGGAACTATGGCTACACCTTC	18	few	TRBV10-1	TRBJ1-2	TRBD1
CAGSLTSGISYEQYF	TGTGCCGGCAGCTTGACTAGCGGGATCTCCTACGAGCAGTACTTC	15	few	TRBV7-9	TRBJ2-7	TRBD2
CSAGTSGAYEQYF	TGCAGTGCAGGGACTAGCGGAGCCTACGAGCAGTACTTC	13	many	TRBV20-1	TRBJ2-7	TRBD2
CASSQEWGRAEKLFF	TGTGCCAGCAGCCAAGAATGGGGCAGGGCTGAAAAACTGTTTTTT	15	few	TRBV4-2	TRBJ1-4	-
CACISGVYSNQPQHF	TGTGCCTGTATCAGTGGGGTCTATAGCAATCAGCCCCAGCATTTT	15	many	TRBV28	TRBJ1-5	-
CSVHRTDYNEQFF	TGCAGCGTTCACCGGACAGACTACAATGAGCAGTTCTTC	13	few	TRBV29-1	TRBJ2-1	-
CASSPGPVNTEAFF	TGTGCCAGCAGCCCCGGGCCGGTGAACACTGAAGCTTTCTTT	14	many	TRBV14	TRBJ1-1	-
CASSIAGATEAFF	TGTGCCAGTAGTATAGCCGGGGCCACTGAAGCTTTCTTT	13	few	TRBV19	TRBJ1-1	-
CASRGGHTQYF	TGTGCCAGTAGGGGTGGTCATACGCAGTATTTT	11	-	TRBV19	TRBJ2-3	-
CASSLADRDGYTF	TGCGCCAGCAGCTTGGCCGACAGGGATGGCTACACCTTC	13	many	TRBV5-1	TRBJ1-2	TRBD1
CASIGGGSYEQYF	TGTGCCAGCATAGGCGGGGGATCCTACGAGCAGTACTTC	13	-	TRBV6-1	TRBJ2-7	TRBD2
CASSPVTQAPRGYTF	TGCGCCAGCAGCCCCGTTACACAGGCCCCGAGGGGCTACACCTTC	15	-	TRBV5-1	TRBJ1-2	-
CSARAGKDTEAFF	TGCAGTGCTAGGGCAGGGAAGGACACTGAAGCTTTCTTT	13	few	TRBV20-1	TRBJ1-1	-
CASSLVGLPEIEAFF	TGCGCCAGCAGCTTGGTCGGGCTCCCCGAAATAGAAGCTTTCTTT	15	many	TRBV5-1	TRBJ1-1	-
CASSSFSQGKSYNEQFF	TGTGCCAGCAGTTCCTTCTCACAGGGGAAGTCCTACAATGAGCAGTTCTTC	17	many	TRBV28	TRBJ2-1	TRBD1
CASRALGLGAPEAFF	TGTGCCAGCAGGGCCCTCGGTCTTGGAGCTCCTGAAGCTTTCTTT	15	many	TRBV6-2/TRBV6-3	TRBJ1-1	-
CASSPSGSLYEQYF	TGCGCCAGCAGCCCGAGCGGGAGTCTATATGAGCAGTACTTC	14	many	TRBV5-1	TRBJ2-7	TRBD2
CATSDSDSEAFF	TGTGCCACCAGTGACTCTGACAGCGAAGCTTTCTTT	12	many	TRBV24-1	TRBJ1-1	-
CASSLAPGQGQVDTQYF	TGTGCCAGCAGCTTGGCACCGGGACAGGGACAGGTAGATACGCAGTATTTT	17	-	TRBV5-4	TRBJ2-3	TRBD1
CSAIGELGYTF	TGCAGTGCTATAGGGGAGTTGGGCTACACCTTC	11	many	TRBV20-1	TRBJ1-2	-
CSARGTSGYNEQFF	TGCAGTGCTAGAGGGACTAGCGGCTACAATGAGCAGTTCTTC	14	many	TRBV20-1	TRBJ2-1	TRBD2
CASSFGSGGTDTQYF	TGTGCCAGCAGTTTTGGCTCCGGGGGCACAGATACGCAGTATTTT	15	-	TRBV12-3/TRBV12-4	TRBJ2-3	-
CASSIRTGSHQPQHF	TGTGCCAGCAGCATAAGGACAGGGAGTCATCAGCCCCAGCATTTT	15	many	TRBV28	TRBJ1-5	TRBD1
CATASFKSVGYTF	TGTGCCACCGCCTCATTCAAATCTGTAGGCTACACCTTC	13	-	TRBV27	TRBJ1-2	-
CASSRTGGKKLFF	TGTGCCAGCAGCAGGACAGGGGGGAAAAAACTGTTTTTT	13	-	TRBV7-9	TRBJ1-4	TRBD1
CASSGGYRTGSYNEQFF	TGTGCCAGCAGCGGAGGATACAGGACTGGCTCCTACAATGAGCAGTTCTTC	17	many	TRBV9	TRBJ2-1	-
CSATVALAVNNEQFF	TGCAGTGCTACAGTGGCCCTAGCGGTTAACAATGAGCAGTTCTTC	15	-	TRBV20-1	TRBJ2-1	TRBD2
CASSYGQGADGYTF	TGTGCCAGCAGCTACGGACAGGGGGCAGATGGCTACACCTTC	14	few	TRBV3-1	TRBJ1-2	TRBD1
CASSGRLGPNTEAFF	TGCGCCAGCAGTGGGAGACTGGGGCCGAACACTGAAGCTTTCTTT	15	many	TRBV10-1	TRBJ1-1	-
CAISETEREQFF	TGTGCCATCAGTGAGACGGAGAGGGAGCAGTTCTTC	12	many	TRBV10-3	TRBJ2-1	-
CSASTSGRGEQFF	TGCAGTGCCTCGACTAGCGGTCGAGGTGAGCAGTTCTTC	13	few	TRBV20-1	TRBJ2-1	TRBD2
CASSLAGGPGETQYF	TGCGCCAGCAGCTTGGCCGGGGGTCCTGGGGAGACCCAGTACTTC	15	-	TRBV5-1	TRBJ2-5	-
CASSLVASSYEQYF	TGTGCCAGCAGCTTAGTGGCTAGCTCCTACGAGCAGTACTTC	14	many	TRBV7-9	TRBJ2-7	-
CASSLDGRGYYEQYF	TGCGCCAGCAGCTTGGACGGCAGGGGGTACTACGAGCAGTACTTC	15	many	TRBV5-1	TRBJ2-7	TRBD1
CASSLGTGNSVDTEAFF	TGCGCCAGCAGCTTGGGTACGGGAAATTCCGTGGACACTGAAGCTTTCTTT	17	many	TRBV5-1	TRBJ1-1	-
CASSTICEQYF	TGTGCCAGCAGTACCATATGCGAGCAGTACTTC	11	-	TRBV28	TRBJ2-7	-
CASSLGTVWSYEQYF	TGTGCCAGCAGCCTGGGGACAGTTTGGTCCTACGAGCAGTACTTC	15	many	TRBV7-2	TRBJ2-7	TRBD1
CASSHRDRDGEQYF	TGTGCCAGCAGTCACCGGGACAGGGATGGCGAGCAGTACTTC	14	many	TRBV28	TRBJ2-7	TRBD1
CASSLSISGRGGQYF	TGTGCCAGCAGTTTATCGATAAGCGGGAGAGGTGGGCAGTACTTC	15	many	TRBV27	TRBJ2-7	TRBD2
CASSSGPRTTGELFF	TGCGCCAGCAGCTCCGGACCGCGTACCACCGGGGAGCTGTTTTTT	15	many	TRBV5-1	TRBJ2-2	-
CASSPAGGREGEQYF	TGTGCCAGCAGCCCCGCCGGGGGGCGGGAAGGCGAGCAGTACTTC	15	many	TRBV12-3/TRBV12-4	TRBJ2-7	-
CASSEAHRWRPYEQYF	TGTGCCAGCAGTGAAGCGCATCGGTGGCGCCCCTACGAGCAGTACTTC	16	few	TRBV6-1	TRBJ2-7	-
CASSVDPRGRNNEQFF	TGTGCCAGCAGCGTAGATCCCCGGGGGCGGAACAATGAGCAGTTCTTC	16	-	TRBV9	TRBJ2-1	-
CAWSPSGTSGYEQFF	TGTGCCTGGAGTCCCTCCGGGACTAGCGGGTATGAGCAGTTCTTC	15	many	TRBV11-2	TRBJ2-1	TRBD2
CASSLRGQGGEQYF	TGTGCCAGCAGCTTAAGGGGCCAGGGAGGCGAGCAGTACTTC	14	many	TRBV7-3	TRBJ2-7	-
CASSPPSGRSYNEQFF	TGTGCCAGCAGCCCCCCCAGCGGGAGATCCTACAATGAGCAGTTCTTC	16	many	TRBV27	TRBJ2-1	TRBD2
CASSGQVSNQPQHF	TGTGCCAGCAGTGGACAGGTTTCCAATCAGCCCCAGCATTTT	14	many	TRBV2	TRBJ1-5	-
CASSQSGSSYEQYF	TGTGCCAGCAGCCAATCGGGGAGCTCCTACGAGCAGTACTTC	14	-	TRBV16	TRBJ2-7	-
CSARESGGRRGYNEQFF	TGCAGTGCTAGAGAGTCGGGCGGGAGGCGAGGCTACAATGAGCAGTTCTTC	17	few	TRBV20-1	TRBJ2-1	TRBD2
CASSGVGGTSLLVTGELFF	TGTGCCAGTAGTGGGGTGGGCGGAACGTCGCTTCTGGTCACCGGGGAGCTGTTTTTT	19	-	TRBV19	TRBJ2-2	-
CAWSTPSSEAFF	TGTGCCTGGAGCACCCCATCTTCAGAAGCTTTCTTT	12	-	TRBV30	TRBJ1-1	-
CASTHSRTPGGYTF	TGTGCCAGCACTCACAGCCGGACGCCCGGGGGCTACACCTTC	14	many	TRBV7-8	TRBJ1-2	-
CASSASGTGGSDTQYF	TGTGCCAGCAGCGCGAGTGGGACAGGGGGCTCGGATACGCAGTATTTT	16	-	TRBV2	TRBJ2-3	TRBD1